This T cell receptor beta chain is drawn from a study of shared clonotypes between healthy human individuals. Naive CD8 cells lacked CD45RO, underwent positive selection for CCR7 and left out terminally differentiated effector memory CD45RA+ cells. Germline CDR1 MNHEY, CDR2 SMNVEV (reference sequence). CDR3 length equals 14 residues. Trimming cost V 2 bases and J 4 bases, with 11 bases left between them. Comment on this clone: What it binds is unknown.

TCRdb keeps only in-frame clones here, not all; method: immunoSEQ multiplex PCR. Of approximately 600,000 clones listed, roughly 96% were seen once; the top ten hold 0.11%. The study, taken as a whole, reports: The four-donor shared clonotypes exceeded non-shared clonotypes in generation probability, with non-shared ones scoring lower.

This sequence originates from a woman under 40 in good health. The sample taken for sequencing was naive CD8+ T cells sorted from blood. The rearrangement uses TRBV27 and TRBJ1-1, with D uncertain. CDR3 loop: CASSLGGMSTEAFF. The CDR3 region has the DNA TGTGCCAGCAGTTTAGGTGGGATGAGCACTGAAGCTTTCTTT.